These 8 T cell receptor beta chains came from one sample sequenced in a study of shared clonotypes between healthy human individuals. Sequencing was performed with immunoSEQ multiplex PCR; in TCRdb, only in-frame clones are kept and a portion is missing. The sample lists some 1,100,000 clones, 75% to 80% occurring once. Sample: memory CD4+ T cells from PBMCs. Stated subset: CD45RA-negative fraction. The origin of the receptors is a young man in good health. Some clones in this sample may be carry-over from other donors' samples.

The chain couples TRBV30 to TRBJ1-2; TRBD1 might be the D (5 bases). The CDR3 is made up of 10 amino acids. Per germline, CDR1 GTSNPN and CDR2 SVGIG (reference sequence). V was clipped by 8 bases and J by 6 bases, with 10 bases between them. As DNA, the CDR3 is TGTGCCGGGGGAAGGGATGGCTACACCTTC. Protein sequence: CAGGRDGYTF.

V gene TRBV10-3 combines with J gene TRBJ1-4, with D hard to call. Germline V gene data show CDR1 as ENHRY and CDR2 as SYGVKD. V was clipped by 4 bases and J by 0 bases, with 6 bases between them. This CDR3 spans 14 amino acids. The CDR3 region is CAISGTATNEKLFF. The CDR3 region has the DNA TGTGCCATCAGTGGGACGGCAACTAATGAAAAACTGTTTTTT.

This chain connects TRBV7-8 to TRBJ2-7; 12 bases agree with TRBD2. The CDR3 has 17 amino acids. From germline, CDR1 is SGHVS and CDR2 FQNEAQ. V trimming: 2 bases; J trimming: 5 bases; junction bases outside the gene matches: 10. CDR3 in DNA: TGTGCCAGCAGCTTACCGAGACTAGCGGGAGCTTCCCACGAGCAGTACTTC. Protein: CASSLPRLAGASHEQYF.

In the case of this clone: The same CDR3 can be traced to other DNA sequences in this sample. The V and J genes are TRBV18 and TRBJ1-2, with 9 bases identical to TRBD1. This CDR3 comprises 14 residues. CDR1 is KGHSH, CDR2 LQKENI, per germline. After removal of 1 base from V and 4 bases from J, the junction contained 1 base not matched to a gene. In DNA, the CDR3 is TGTGCCAGCTCACCACTGGACAGGGGCTATGGCTACACCTTC. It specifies CASSPLDRGYGYTF.

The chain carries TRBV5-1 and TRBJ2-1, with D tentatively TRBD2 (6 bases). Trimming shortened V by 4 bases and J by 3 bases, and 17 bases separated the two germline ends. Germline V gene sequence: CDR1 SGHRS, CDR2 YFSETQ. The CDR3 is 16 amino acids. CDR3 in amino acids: CASSRGGLASYNEQFF. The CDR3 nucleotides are TGCGCCAGCAGCCGCGGAGGGCTAGCAAGCTACAATGAGCAGTTCTTC.

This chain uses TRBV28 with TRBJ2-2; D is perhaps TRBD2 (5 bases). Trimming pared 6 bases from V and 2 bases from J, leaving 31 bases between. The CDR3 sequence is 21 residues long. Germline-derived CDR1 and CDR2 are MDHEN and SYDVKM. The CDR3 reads CASSPGSWLASSHPNTGELFF. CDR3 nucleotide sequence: TGTGCCAGCAGCCCTGGGTCGTGGCTAGCTTCTAGCCACCCAAACACCGGGGAGCTGTTTTTT.

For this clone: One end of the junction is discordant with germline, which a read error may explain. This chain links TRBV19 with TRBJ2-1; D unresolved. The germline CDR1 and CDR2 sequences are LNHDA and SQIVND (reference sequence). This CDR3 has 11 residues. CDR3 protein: CASTIRDEQFF. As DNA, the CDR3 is TGTGCCAGTACTATACGGGATGAGCAGTTCTTC.

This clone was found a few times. The CDR3 loop reads CASSPRRGSGNTIYF. As DNA, the CDR3 is TGTGCCAGCAGTCCGCGAAGGGGCTCGGGAAACACCATATATTTT. This rearrangement joins TRBV27 to TRBJ1-3, with D possibly TRBD1 on 5 matching bases. Germline values: CDR1 MNHEY, CDR2 SMNVEV (reference sequence). The CDR3 is 15 amino acids. Trimming left V 5 bases short and J 4 bases short, with 15 bases between.